This record concerns one T cell receptor (beta chain) sequence. This sample was included in a study of blood T cell repertoires in COVID-19. Whole-study context: The study drew acute and convalescent COVID-19 samples from the United States, Italy and Spain. Sources were T cells, B-cell-depleted T cells, or PBMCs; the material itself was cDNA or gDNA.

In the original analysis: Estimation of nucleated cell counts relied on the amplification of reference gene primers. Generated by immunoSEQ multiplex PCR, the TCRdb table keeps only in-frame clones and is missing some. V and J calls and clone size are those listed in that table; D and trimming were worked out from the DNA. The table records roughly 180,000 clones, around 85% of them present only once. Sequenced: peripheral blood. The TCR originated in a woman aged 55 to 70 with acute or convalescent COVID-19.

CDR3 in DNA: TGTGCCAGCAGCCGATCAGGACAGGGAGGTGCAGATACGCAGTATTTT. Protein product: CASSRSGQGGADTQYF. V usage is TRBV3-1 (or the pseudogene TRBV3-2) and J usage is TRBJ2-3, with TRBD1 matching 8 bases. V shed 4 bases and J 4 bases; nucleotides not matched to a gene: 10. This CDR3 region has 16 residues. CDR1 is LGHDT and CDR2 is YNNKEL in the germline V gene (reference sequence).